Below are 28 T cell receptor beta chains sequenced from a single sample in a study of blood T cell repertoires in COVID-19. The data were produced by immunoSEQ multiplex PCR, yet TCRdb's version contains in-frame clones alone and is incomplete. The repertoire holds about 140,000 clones, with roughly 80% as singletons. Sequencing was done on a sample of PBMCs or T cells enriched from blood (not recorded which). Receptors were obtained from a man aged 35-49 years with acute COVID-19.

CDR3 bases: TGTGCCAGCAGCCAAAACAGGGTGGAGAAACTGTTTTTT. It yields the protein CASSQNRVEKLFF. The rearrangement uses TRBV14 and TRBJ1-4; D possibly corresponds to TRBD1 (6 bases). The V end lost 2 bases, the J end lost 11 bases, and 12 bases lay between the germline ends. CDR1 is SGHDN and CDR2 is FVKESK in the germline V gene. The CDR3 has 13 residues.

V usage is TRBV13 and J usage is TRBJ1-2; maybe TRBD1 (5 bases). Trimming stripped 7 bases from V and 7 bases from J, with 19 bases between. This CDR3 spans 14 amino acids. Per germline, CDR1 PRHDT and CDR2 FYEKMQ (reference sequence). The CDR3 nucleotides are TGTGCCAGCACCTTTAGGGCAGGGAGGTTTGGCTACACCTTC. This encodes CASTFRAGRFGYTF.

This chain uses TRBV12-5 with TRBJ2-3; 8 bases agree with TRBD2. The CDR3 length is 16 residues. Per the germline V gene, CDR1 is LGHNT and CDR2 is FRNRAP. V shed 5 bases and J 3 bases; nucleotides not matched to a gene: 10. The CDR3 DNA reads as TGTGCTAGTGGTACGGGAGGGGTCTTTAAAACAGATACGCAGTATTTT. Its translation: CASGTGGVFKTDTQYF.

The rearrangement joins TRBV19 to TRBJ2-1, with 8 nucleotides matching TRBD2. Trimming removed 11 bases from V and 5 bases from J; junction bases left unmatched: 11. The germline CDR1 and CDR2 sequences are LNHDA and SQIVND (reference sequence). This CDR3 contains 14 residues. As DNA, the CDR3 is TGTGCCTCCCGAGCCGGGGGGGCTAACAATGAGCAGTTCTTC. Its protein product is CASRAGGANNEQFF.

The chain uses TRBV5-4 and TRBJ2-1; tentatively, D is TRBD2 (5 bases). Trimming left V 0 bases short and J 8 bases short, with 9 bases between. The CDR3 has 13 amino acids. From germline, CDR1 is SGHNT and CDR2 YYREEE (reference sequence). Written as DNA, the CDR3 is TGTGCCAGCAGCTTGGTCGGGAACGATGAGCAGTTCTTC. Translating gives CASSLVGNDEQFF.

CDR3 loop: CASSGLYTGGPYEQFF. The CDR3 bases are TGTGCCAGCAGCGGCTTATATACGGGGGGGCCGTATGAGCAGTTCTTC. V is TRBV11-2 and J is TRBJ2-1; TRBD2 aligns across 8 bases. Germline V lookup: CDR1 SGHAT, CDR2 FQNNGV. This CDR3 spans 16 amino acids. V lost 5 bases and J lost 8; bases outside the gene matches: 14.

The rearrangement links TRBV13 to TRBJ1-2; the D is unclear. Looked up from germline, CDR1 is PRHDT and CDR2 is FYEKMQ (reference sequence). The CDR3 loop spans 12 amino acids. Trimming shortened V by 3 bases and J by 8 bases, and 10 bases separated the two germline ends. The CDR3 region is CASSFPNGGYTF. In DNA, the CDR3 is TGTGCCAGCAGCTTCCCGAATGGCGGCTACACCTTC.

The chain combines TRBV14 with TRBJ1-2; D gene uncertain. This CDR3 has 13 amino acids. CDR1 SGHDN and CDR2 FVKESK come from the germline V gene. Trimming left V 2 bases short and J 3 bases short, with 7 bases between. The CDR3 spells CASSQQAYYGYTF. The CDR3, as DNA: TGTGCCAGCAGCCAACAGGCGTACTATGGCTACACCTTC.

This chain links TRBV11-2 with TRBJ2-7; 10 bases map to TRBD2. V trimming: 5 bases; J trimming: 0 bases; junction bases outside the gene matches: 4. This CDR3 has 15 amino acids. The germline V gene encodes CDR1 SGHAT and CDR2 FQNNGV. This CDR3 is CASSELAGSSYEQYF. Here the CDR3 DNA reads TGTGCCAGCAGCGAACTAGCGGGGAGCTCCTACGAGCAGTACTTC.

This clone was seen only once. CDR3 amino acids: CASSPGNTIYF. Written as DNA, the CDR3 is TGTGCCAGCAGCCCAGGAAACACCATATATTTT. The J gene is TRBJ1-3, the V gene TRBV7-2; unclear D gene. Trimming shortened V by 5 bases and J by 4 bases, and 3 bases separated the two germline ends. The CDR3 contains 11 residues. CDR1 and CDR2 from the germline V gene are SGHTA and FQGNSA.

The chain couples TRBV9 to TRBJ2-7, with 12 bases fitting TRBD1. Trimming took 0 bases from V and 5 from J; bases not matched to a gene: 6. The germline gives CDR1 SGDLS, CDR2 YYNGEE. The CDR3 totals 16 residues. The CDR3, as DNA: TGTGCCAGCAGCGTAGGGGGGACAGGGGGCTTCAACGAGCAGTACTTC. Encoded protein: CASSVGGTGGFNEQYF.

This chain links TRBV28 with TRBJ1-6, with 7 bases aligning to TRBD1. Germline CDR1 and CDR2: MDHEN and SYDVKM. With 9 bases clipped from V and 7 bases from J, the junction kept 6 bases outside the gene matches. The CDR3 consists of 13 residues. The chain's CDR3 is CASKTGWNSPLHF. CDR3 coding DNA: TGTGCCAGTAAGACAGGGTGGAATTCACCCCTCCACTTT.

The chain recombines TRBV30 with TRBJ1-4, with D uncertain. The length of the CDR3 is 15 residues. Germline V gene data show CDR1 as GTSNPN and CDR2 as SVGIG (reference sequence). V lost 3 bases and J lost 8, with 19 bases in between. Written as DNA, the CDR3 is TGTGCCTGGAGCTCCCGGCCCGGGGTTGGGGAAAAACTGTTTTTT. It codes for CAWSSRPGVGEKLFF. Looking up the rest from reference TRBV30 and TRBJ1-4 gives the full variable domain: SQTIHQWPATLVQPVGSPLSLECTVEGTSNPNLYWYRQAAGRGLQLLFYSVGIGQISSEVPQNLSASRPQDRQFILSSKKLLLSDSGFYLCAWSSRPGVGEKLFFGSGTQLSVL.

The DNA of the CDR3 is TGTGCCAGCAGCTTAGCGTCGGACAGCACTGAAGCTTTCTTT. It is translated as CASSLASDSTEAFF. The V call is TRBV11-3, the J call TRBJ1-1, with D possibly matching TRBD1 (6 bases). Trimming took off 1 base at V and 4 bases at J, with 10 bases between the two ends. This CDR3 has 14 amino acids. The germline CDR1 and CDR2 sequences are SGHNT and YENEEA.

The genes are TRBV3-1 (or the pseudogene TRBV3-2) and TRBJ1-3, with D perhaps matching TRBD1 (6 bases). This CDR3 has 14 residues. The V end lost 4 bases, the J end lost 4 bases, and 11 bases lay between the germline ends. Germline CDR1 is LGHDT and CDR2 is YNNKEL (reference sequence). The CDR3 is CASSRGHEGNTIYF. The CDR3 DNA reads TGTGCCAGCAGCCGGGGACACGAGGGAAACACCATATATTTT.

This chain uses TRBV5-1 with TRBJ1-4; possible D gene TRBD1, 6 bases. From germline, CDR1 is SGHRS and CDR2 YFSETQ. Trimming took 0 bases from V and 7 from J, leaving 16 bases between them. This CDR3 has 16 residues. The CDR3 region is CASSLGGGPLSEKLFF. CDR3 coding DNA: TGCGCCAGCAGCTTGGGAGGGGGTCCGTTAAGTGAAAAACTGTTTTTT.

Only one count was recorded for this clone. The rearrangement joins TRBV18 to TRBJ1-1; the match to TRBD1 covers 8 bases. V was clipped by 3 bases and J by 6 bases; unmatched bases: 9. CDR1 and CDR2 from the germline V gene are KGHSH and LQKENI. This CDR3 has 15 amino acids. DNA of the CDR3: TGTGCCAGCTCACCGGCGACAGGGGTGAGGTCTGAAGCTTTCTTT. It codes for CASSPATGVRSEAFF.

V is TRBV29-1 and J is TRBJ2-7; tentative D call: TRBD1 (6 bases). In germline, CDR1 is SQVTM, CDR2 ANQGSEA. V shed 7 bases and J shed 6 bases, with 25 bases lying between them. The CDR3 is 15 amino acids. This chain's CDR3 is CSAKLRGQGKGEQYF. In nucleotides, the CDR3 is TGCAGCGCCAAGCTAAGGGGCCAGGGGAAGGGCGAGCAGTACTTC.

The gene calls are TRBV7-2 and TRBJ2-2, with D tentatively TRBD2 (5 bases). The CDR3 runs to 15 residues. Between the trimmed V and J ends, which lost 0 bases and 1 base, there was a span of 6 bases. Germline-derived CDR1 and CDR2 are SGHTA and FQGNSA. The CDR3: CASSLAGENTGELFF. CDR3 coding DNA: TGTGCCAGCAGCTTAGCGGGAGAGAACACCGGGGAGCTGTTTTTT. The whole variable domain, filled in from reference TRBV7-2 and TRBJ2-2, reads GAGVSQSPSNKVTEKGKDVELRCDPISGHTALYWYRQSLGQGLEFLIYFQGNSAPDKSGLPSDRFSAERTGGSVSTLTIQRTQQEDSAVYLCASSLAGENTGELFFGEGSRLTVL.

This clone was picked up many times. The CDR3 spells CASSLVMGLGADTQYF. The CDR3 DNA follows: TGTGCCAGCAGCTTAGTAATGGGACTAGGTGCAGATACGCAGTATTTT. The chain is built from TRBV7-9 and TRBJ2-3; TRBD2 matches at 8 bases. J was trimmed by 4 bases and V by 1 base; bases with no gene match: 7. Looked up from germline, CDR1 is SEHNR and CDR2 is FQNEAQ (reference sequence). The CDR3 extends over 16 amino acids.

V gene TRBV4-3 combines with J gene TRBJ2-2; D gene ambiguous. This CDR3 is 14 amino acids long. Trimming cost V 0 bases and J 0 bases, with 2 bases left between them. Germline V gene lookup returns CDR1 LGHNA and CDR2 YSLEER. In nucleotides, the CDR3 is TGCGCCAGCAGCCAAGACGCGAACACCGGGGAGCTGTTTTTT. Protein: CASSQDANTGELFF.

The chain employs TRBV5-8 and TRBJ1-1; D is perhaps TRBD1 (5 bases). Deletions cut 5 bases from V and 5 bases from J, with 19 bases between. Germline CDR1 SGHTS, CDR2 YDEGEE. This CDR3 comprises 15 residues. This chain's CDR3 is CASSQYGTAGTEAFF. As DNA, the CDR3 is TGTGCCAGCAGTCAGTATGGGACGGCGGGGACTGAAGCTTTCTTT. Together with reference TRBV5-8 and TRBJ1-1, the CDR3 gives the full variable domain: EAGVTQSPTHLIKTRGQQATLRCSPISGHTSVYWYQQALGLGLQFLLWYDEGEERNRGNFPPRFSGRQFPNYSSELNVNALELEDSALYLCASSQYGTAGTEAFFGQGTRLTVV.

In the case of this clone: Other DNA sequences within the sample encode an identical CDR3. V and J are TRBV19 and TRBJ1-5, with D possibly TRBD1 on 6 matching bases. This CDR3 spans 14 amino acids. With 9 bases removed from V and 0 bases from J, the gap between germline ends came to 12 bases. Per the germline V gene, CDR1 is LNHDA and CDR2 is SQIVND (reference sequence). CDR3 bases: TGTGCCAGCTCACAGGGCTATAGCAATCAGCCCCAGCATTTT. Amino acids: CASSQGYSNQPQHF.

This clone has just a few counts. The V gene is TRBV4-3, the J gene TRBJ1-5, with TRBD1 matching over 9 bases. This CDR3 contains 16 residues. Trimming removed 4 bases from V and 5 bases from J; junction bases left unmatched: 9. Germline CDR1 LGHNA, CDR2 YSLEER. The chain's CDR3 is CASSPLYGTGHQPQHF. CDR3 DNA sequence: TGCGCCAGCAGCCCCCTTTACGGGACAGGGCATCAGCCCCAGCATTTT.

This chain uses TRBV28 with TRBJ2-5, with no clear D. Trimming stripped 5 bases from V and 2 bases from J, with 18 bases between. Germline values: CDR1 MDHEN, CDR2 SYDVKM. The CDR3 covers 16 residues. The CDR3 loop is CASSNRGPVVQETQYF. CDR3 in DNA: TGTGCCAGCAGTAACCGTGGGCCCGTGGTTCAAGAGACCCAGTACTTC.

The chain recombines TRBV7-2 with TRBJ1-2; D not certain. The CDR3 loop spans 13 amino acids. Trimming left V 3 bases short and J 2 bases short, with 7 bases between. Germline V lookup: CDR1 SGHTA, CDR2 FQGNSA. The CDR3: CASSFGVNYGYTF. DNA of the CDR3: TGTGCCAGCAGCTTCGGGGTGAACTATGGCTACACCTTC.

The J gene is TRBJ2-4, the V gene TRBV5-8, with D perhaps matching TRBD2 (6 bases). Germline V lookup: CDR1 SGHTS, CDR2 YDEGEE. V was trimmed by 6 bases and J by 9 bases, leaving 19 bases between them. CDR3 length: 14 amino acids. The CDR3 here is CASTPGSPEGIQYF. CDR3 DNA: TGTGCCAGCACCCCCGGATCGCCGGAGGGCATTCAGTACTTC.

This clone occurred a few times. V and J are TRBV12-3 or TRBV12-4 and TRBJ1-5; D might be TRBD1 (5 bases). V was clipped by 6 bases and J by 4 bases, with 10 bases between them. CDR3 length: 13 residues. The CDR3 sequence: CASRDTGNQPQHF. CDR3 coding DNA: TGTGCCAGCAGAGACACAGGAAATCAGCCCCAGCATTTT.